This record concerns one TCR beta chain sequence. Its matching antigen is unknown. The same CDR3 also results from other DNA sequences found in this sample. The sample is drawn from a study of cytomegalovirus exposure and HLA in healthy donors. In the PCR, 60 Vbeta and 13 Jbeta primers were used. Assay used: immunoSEQ multiplex PCR; TCRdb lists only in-frame clones, some missing. The sample carries about 200,000 clones, approximately 86% recorded once. V lost 0 bases and J lost 4, with 6 bases in between. This CDR3 has 13 amino acids. Per germline, CDR1 SGDLS and CDR2 YYNGEE. Overall study results and limits: Researchers left out some V segments, among them TRBV6-2 and TRBV6-3, as indistinguishable.

The chain links TRBV9 to TRBJ2-3; D uncertain. The TCR was taken from a woman in her thirties in good health and CMV-seronegative. Sequencing was carried out using PBMCs. The CDR3 coding sequence is TGTGCCAGCAGCGTAGGGAGCCCAGATACGCAGTATTTT. Translation: CASSVGSPDTQYF.